This is a list of T cell receptor beta chains from one sample in a study of blood T cell repertoires in COVID-19. The table came from immunoSEQ multiplex PCR; TCRdb's copy has only in-frame clones and leaves some out. The sample has some 240,000 clones, roughly 85% seen once. Sequencing used peripheral blood. The receptors originated from a woman in her seventies with COVID-19, enrolled during active disease. Both conserved end residues are part of each CDR3. The order of the fields is V gene, J gene, clone size, D gene, CDR3 protein, CDR3 DNA. A D gene is named only where the DNA matches it firmly. Only part of the rows carry a size: once, few, many, or a class if the clone is expanded.

TRBV7-9	TRBJ2-7	few	TRBD1	CASSPWGLRGYEQYF	TGTGCCAGCAGCCCCTGGGGGCTCAGGGGGTACGAGCAGTACTTC
TRBV7-3	TRBJ2-3	.	TRBD2	CASSPRLAGSTDTQYF	TGTGCCAGCAGCCCTAGACTAGCGGGTAGCACAGATACGCAGTATTTT
TRBV19	TRBJ1-1	.	.	CASSTTGTNTEAFF	TGTGCCAGTAGTACTACAGGGACGAACACTGAAGCTTTCTTT
TRBV3-1/TRBV3-2	TRBJ1-5	.	TRBD1	CASSQGQGSQPQHF	TGTGCCAGCAGCCAAGGACAGGGGAGTCAGCCCCAGCATTTT
TRBV7-7	TRBJ1-6	.	.	CASRPRGRNSYNSPLHF	TGTGCTAGCAGGCCTAGGGGTAGGAACTCCTATAATTCACCCCTCCACTTT
TRBV5-1	TRBJ2-1	.	TRBD2	CASSQGLASGEQFF	TGCGCCAGCAGCCAGGGACTAGCGTCTGGAGAGCAGTTCTTC
TRBV14	TRBJ1-4	.	.	CASSQDHRPTNEKLFF	TGTGCCAGCAGCCAAGATCACAGGCCAACTAATGAAAAACTGTTTTTT
TRBV28	TRBJ1-2	.	.	CASSLRREGYTF	TGTGCCAGCAGTTTGAGGAGAGAGGGCTACACCTTC
TRBV24-1	TRBJ2-6	.	TRBD1	CATSDPGQGVNVLTF	TGTGCCACCAGTGACCCGGGACAGGGGGTCAACGTCCTGACTTTC
TRBV6-5	TRBJ1-1	.	TRBD1	CASSPGQGWTTEAFF	TGTGCCAGCAGTCCGGGACAGGGGTGGACCACTGAAGCTTTCTTT
TRBV29-1	TRBJ1-2	.	TRBD1	CSVEPGQTNYGYTF	TGCAGCGTAGAACCGGGACAGACTAACTATGGCTACACCTTC
TRBV18	TRBJ2-1	.	TRBD2	CASSGLAGGIDNEQFF	TGTGCCAGCTCCGGACTAGCGGGGGGAATCGACAATGAGCAGTTCTTC
TRBV7-2	TRBJ1-5	.	.	CASSQQGGVNQPQHF	TGTGCCAGCAGCCAACAGGGCGGAGTCAATCAGCCCCAGCATTTT
TRBV7-6	TRBJ1-2	.	TRBD1	CASSVNPGQGVNYGYTF	TGTGCCAGCAGCGTGAACCCTGGACAGGGTGTCAACTATGGCTACACCTTC
TRBV19	TRBJ1-2	.	.	CASIRLTNYGYTF	TGTGCCAGTATTCGACTCACTAACTATGGCTACACCTTC
TRBV7-2	TRBJ1-1	.	TRBD1	CASSLDRATEAFF	TGTGCCAGCAGCTTGGACAGGGCCACTGAAGCTTTCTTT
TRBV9	TRBJ1-6	.	TRBD1	CASSERQGGKSPLHF	TGTGCCAGCAGCGAAAGACAGGGGGGGAAATCACCCCTCCACTTT
TRBV4-1	TRBJ1-2	once	.	CASSQDAGGRNYGYTF	TGCGCCAGCAGCCAAGATGCGGGGGGGCGTAACTATGGCTACACCTTC
TRBV4-2	TRBJ1-1	few	TRBD1	CASSQLSGTENTEAFF	TGTGCCAGCAGCCAATTATCCGGGACAGAGAACACTGAAGCTTTCTTT
TRBV4-3	TRBJ1-6	.	TRBD1	CASSQGTGIYNSPLHF	TGCGCCAGCAGCCAAGGGACAGGGATCTATAATTCACCCCTCCACTTT
TRBV7-9	TRBJ1-1	.	.	CASSSGQQYTEAFF	TGTGCCAGCAGCTCAGGGCAACAGTACACTGAAGCTTTCTTT
TRBV5-4	TRBJ1-4	.	TRBD1	CASSAPGGRGNEKLFF	TGTGCCAGCAGCGCCCCGGGTGGCAGGGGGAACGAAAAACTGTTTTTT
TRBV14	TRBJ1-2	.	.	CASSQDLVVGYTF	TGTGCCAGCAGCCAAGATCTTGTTGTGGGCTACACCTTC
TRBV11-2	TRBJ1-1	.	.	CASSLDRGGNTEAFF	TGTGCCAGCAGCTTAGATAGAGGAGGGAACACTGAAGCTTTCTTT
TRBV27	TRBJ1-2	.	.	CASSLSYSNYGYTF	TGTGCCAGCAGTTTATCCTACAGTAACTATGGCTACACCTTC
TRBV3-1/TRBV3-2	TRBJ1-3	.	TRBD1	CASSHRGSNTIYF	TGTGCCAGCAGTCACAGGGGGAGTAACACCATATATTTT
TRBV7-6	TRBJ2-1	.	.	CASSLGLVRDEQFF	TGTGCCAGCAGCTTAGGCCTAGTCAGGGATGAGCAGTTCTTC
TRBV7-9	TRBJ1-2	.	TRBD1	CASSQGQPYGYTF	TGTGCCAGCAGCCAGGGACAGCCGTATGGCTACACCTTC
TRBV7-9	TRBJ1-1	.	TRBD1	CASSLVTGEGFGTEAFF	TGTGCCAGCAGCTTAGTGACAGGGGAGGGTTTCGGCACTGAAGCTTTCTTT
TRBV7-2	TRBJ2-3	.	TRBD2	CASSALAGPDTQYF	TGTGCCAGCAGCGCACTAGCGGGTCCAGATACGCAGTATTTT
TRBV7-2	TRBJ2-1	.	TRBD1	CASSPGTGVYNEQFF	TGTGCCAGCAGCCCCGGGACAGGGGTTTACAATGAGCAGTTCTTC
TRBV6-2/TRBV6-3	TRBJ2-2	.	TRBD1	CASSYSGGGNTGELFF	TGTGCCAGCAGTTACTCAGGGGGCGGGAACACCGGGGAGCTGTTTTTT